This T cell receptor (beta chain) comes out of a study of blood T cell repertoires in COVID-19. TCRdb's table, derived via immunoSEQ multiplex PCR, lists solely in-frame clones and lacks some. The sample lists over 150,000 clones; approximately 90% were seen once. The length of the CDR3 is 17 residues. V shed 1 base and J 2 bases; nucleotides not matched to a gene: 9. Per the germline V gene, CDR1 is SGHAT and CDR2 is FQNNGV. This TCR came from a man in his late teens or twenties with acute or convalescent COVID-19. V and J are TRBV11-2 and TRBJ2-3, with 7 bases lining up with TRBD1. The sequenced material came from peripheral blood. Written as DNA, the CDR3 is TGTGCCAGCAGCTTAGTAGAAGGCAGGGGGAACACAGATACGCAGTATTTT. This translates into CASSLVEGRGNTDTQYF.